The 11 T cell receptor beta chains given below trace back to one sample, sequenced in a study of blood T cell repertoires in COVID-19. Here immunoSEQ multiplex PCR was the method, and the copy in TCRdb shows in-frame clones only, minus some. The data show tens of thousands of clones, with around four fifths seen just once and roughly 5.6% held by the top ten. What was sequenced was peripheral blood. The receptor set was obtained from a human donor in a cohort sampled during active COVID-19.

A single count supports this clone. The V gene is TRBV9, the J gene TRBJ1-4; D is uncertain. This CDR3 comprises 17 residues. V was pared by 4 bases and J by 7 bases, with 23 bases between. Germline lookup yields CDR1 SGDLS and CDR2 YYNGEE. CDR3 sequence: CASSPDVGVGNSEKLFF. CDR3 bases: TGTGCCAGCAGCCCGGACGTCGGGGTGGGGAACAGTGAAAAACTGTTTTTT.

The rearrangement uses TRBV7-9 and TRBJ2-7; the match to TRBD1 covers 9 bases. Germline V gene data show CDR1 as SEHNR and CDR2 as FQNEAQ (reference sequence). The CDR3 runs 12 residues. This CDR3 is CGGTGPSYEQYF. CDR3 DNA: TGTGGGGGGACAGGGCCTTCCTACGAGCAGTACTTC.

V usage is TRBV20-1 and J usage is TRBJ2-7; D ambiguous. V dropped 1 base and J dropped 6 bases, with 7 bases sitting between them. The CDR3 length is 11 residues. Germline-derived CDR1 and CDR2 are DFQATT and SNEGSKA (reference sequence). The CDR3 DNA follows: TGCAGTGCTAGAGTCGCGGCCGAGCAGTACTTC. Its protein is CSARVAAEQYF.

CDR3 loop: CASSQPNAKNIQYF. The CDR3 DNA is TGCGCCAGCAGCCAACCTAATGCCAAAAACATTCAGTACTTC. The chain joins TRBV4-1 to TRBJ2-4; D gene ambiguous. Germline V gene lookup returns CDR1 MGHRA and CDR2 YSYEKL. The germline V and J ends were trimmed by 2 bases and 1 base, with 6 bases remaining between them. The CDR3 runs 14 residues.

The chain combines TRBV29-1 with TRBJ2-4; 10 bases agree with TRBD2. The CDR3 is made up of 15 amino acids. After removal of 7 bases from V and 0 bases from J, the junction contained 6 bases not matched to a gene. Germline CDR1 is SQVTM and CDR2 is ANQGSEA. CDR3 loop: CSATLAGVAKNIQYF. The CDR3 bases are TGCAGCGCCACCCTAGCGGGGGTAGCCAAAAACATTCAGTACTTC.

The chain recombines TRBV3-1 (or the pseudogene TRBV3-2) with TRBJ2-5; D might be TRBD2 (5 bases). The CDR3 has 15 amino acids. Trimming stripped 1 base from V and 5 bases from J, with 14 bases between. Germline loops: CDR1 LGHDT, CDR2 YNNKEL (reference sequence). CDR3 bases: TGTGCCAGCAGCCAAGTGCACCCCGGGGTGGAGACCCAGTACTTC. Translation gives CASSQVHPGVETQYF.

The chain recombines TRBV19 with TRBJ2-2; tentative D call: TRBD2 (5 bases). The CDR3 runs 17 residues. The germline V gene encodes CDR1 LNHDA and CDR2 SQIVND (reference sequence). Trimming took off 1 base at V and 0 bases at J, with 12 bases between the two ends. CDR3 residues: CASSIGAGLANTGELFF. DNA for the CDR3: TGTGCCAGTAGTATAGGGGCGGGCCTCGCGAACACCGGGGAGCTGTTTTTT. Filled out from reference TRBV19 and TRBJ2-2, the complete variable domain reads DGGITQSPKYLFRKEGQNVTLSCEQNLNHDAMYWYRQDPGQGLRLIYYSQIVNDFQKGDIAEGYSVSREKKESFPLTVTSAQKNPTAFYLCASSIGAGLANTGELFFGEGSRLTVL.

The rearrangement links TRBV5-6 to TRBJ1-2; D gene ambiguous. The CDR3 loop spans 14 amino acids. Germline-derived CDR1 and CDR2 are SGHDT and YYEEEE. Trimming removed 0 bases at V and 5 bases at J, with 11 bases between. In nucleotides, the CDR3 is TGTGCCAGCAGCTTGGTCGGTAGATCTTATGGCTACACCTTC. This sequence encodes CASSLVGRSYGYTF.

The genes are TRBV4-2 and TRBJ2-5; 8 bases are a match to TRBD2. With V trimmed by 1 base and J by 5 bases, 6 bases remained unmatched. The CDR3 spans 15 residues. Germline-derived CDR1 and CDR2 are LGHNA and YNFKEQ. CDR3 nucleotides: TGTGCCAGCAGCCAAGTTAGCGGGGTTGGGGAGACCCAGTACTTC. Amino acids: CASSQVSGVGETQYF.

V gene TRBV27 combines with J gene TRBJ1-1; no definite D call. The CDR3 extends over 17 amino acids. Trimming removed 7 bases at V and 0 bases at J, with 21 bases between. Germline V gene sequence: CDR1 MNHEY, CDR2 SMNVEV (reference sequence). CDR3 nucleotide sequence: TGTGCCAGCACTCCGAACGTCCCGACGGGAGTGAACACTGAAGCTTTCTTT. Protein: CASTPNVPTGVNTEAFF.

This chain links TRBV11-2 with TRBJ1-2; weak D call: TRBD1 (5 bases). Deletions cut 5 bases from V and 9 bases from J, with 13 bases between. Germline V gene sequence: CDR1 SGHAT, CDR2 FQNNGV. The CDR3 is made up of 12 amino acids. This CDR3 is CASSPWEGRYTF. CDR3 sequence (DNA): TGTGCCAGCAGCCCATGGGAGGGACGCTACACCTTC.